This T cell receptor beta chain was identified during a study of shared clonotypes between healthy human individuals. Comment on this clone: Antigen specificity is unknown.

The CDR3 has 16 residues. Germline assignment: CDR1 MDHEN and CDR2 SYDVKM. Unmatched junction bases numbered 10, after V lost 3 bases and J lost 8 bases. The study, taken as a whole, reports: Deeper or shallower sequencing was expected to change how clonotypes are shared among donors.

Sequenced by immunoSEQ multiplex PCR; TCRdb stores in-frame clones only, minus some. The data contain approximately 1.5 million clones, roughly 98.5% of them singletons. Sequences were obtained from naive CD4+ T cells sorted from blood. Subset described: CD45RA+ positively selected. The rearrangement joins TRBV28 to TRBJ1-4, with 9 bases that match TRBD1. The receptor was isolated from a man aged 30 to 39 in good health. DNA of the CDR3: TGTGCCAGCAGTTTGGTGACAGGGGGTCGAGCCGAAAAACTGTTTTTT. This gives the protein CASSLVTGGRAEKLFF.